These 2 T cell receptor beta chains were sequenced from one sample in a study of cytomegalovirus exposure and HLA in healthy donors. Both 60 Vbeta primers and 13 Jbeta primers went into the PCR. Using immunoSEQ multiplex PCR, the repertoire was profiled, and TCRdb retains in-frame clones only, with some absent. The table has 140,000 to 150,000 clones, around 65% seen once. Sequencing was done on a sample of PBMCs. The receptors derive from a woman aged 55-70 years in good health and CMV-seronegative.

CDR3 in amino acids: CASSMYQIQNYGYTF. CDR3 sequence (DNA): TGTGCCAGTAGTATGTATCAGATACAGAACTATGGCTACACCTTC. This sequence joins TRBV19 and TRBJ1-2; D is undetermined. The ends were cut back, 3 bases at V and 2 bases at J, with 13 bases in the middle. The germline gives CDR1 LNHDA, CDR2 SQIVND (reference sequence). The CDR3 spans 15 residues.

The chain uses TRBV6-5 and TRBJ1-6, with a tentative D call TRBD1 (6 bases). The CDR3 has 13 residues. Trimming cost V 7 bases and J 5 bases, with 9 bases left between them. Germline CDR1 reads MNHEY; CDR2 reads SVGAGI. The CDR3 region is CASKTGDNSPLHF. The DNA of the CDR3 is TGTGCCAGCAAGACAGGTGATAATTCACCCCTCCACTTT.